Included here is one T cell receptor (beta chain) sequence, with context. Its matching antigen is unknown. Healthy Caucasians provided all donations. The authors used template switching to add a universal primer site and gave cDNA unique molecular identifiers. TCRdb independently ran MiXCR on the 5' RACE reads; one entry per CDR3 protein. The table lists roughly 1.6 million distinct CDR3 sequences, about 32% of them singletons. J gave up 6 bases and V 2 bases, and 6 bases lay outside the gene matches. Germline V gives CDR1 MDHEN, CDR2 SYDVKM. CDR3 size: 15 residues. This record comes from a study of identical twins. Study-wide points: Cord blood beta clonotypes that were abundant carried fewer insertions, and memory repertoires showed no such trend.

Sequencing was carried out using cord blood. The origin of this receptor is a newborn girl in good health. V usage is TRBV28 and J usage is TRBJ1-5; 8 nucleotides match TRBD1. DNA for the CDR3: TGTGCCAGCAGTTTACCGGACAGGGCGCGTCAGCCCCAGCATTTT. This gives the protein CASSLPDRARQPQHF.